A single sample gave rise to the 28 T cell receptor beta chains below, sequenced in a study of cytomegalovirus exposure and HLA in healthy donors. The PCR used 60 Vbeta and 13 Jbeta primers. The method was immunoSEQ multiplex PCR; TCRdb's version includes in-frame clones alone and lacks a portion of them. The sample table includes just under 80,000 clones. Sequencing used PBMCs. These receptors all stem from a man younger than 35 in good health and CMV-seropositive.

The rearrangement uses TRBV7-8 and TRBJ2-7, with TRBD1 matching over 7 bases. In germline, CDR1 is SGHVS, CDR2 FQNEAQ. The length of the CDR3 is 14 residues. V lost 4 bases, J lost 7 bases, and 10 bases stayed unmatched. Here the CDR3 DNA reads TGTGCCAGCAGCTCCTCGGGGACAGCCTCTGAGCAGTACTTC. It encodes CASSSSGTASEQYF.

The genes are TRBV5-8 and TRBJ2-7, with 7 bases aligning to TRBD2. The ends lost 2 bases at V and 6 bases at J; junction bases unmatched: 11. From germline, CDR1 is SGHTS and CDR2 YDEGEE. The CDR3 totals 15 residues. The CDR3 DNA sequence: TGTGCCAGCAGCTTTGTCGCGGGAGAGGGGCTCGAGCAGTACTTC. Protein: CASSFVAGEGLEQYF.

V is TRBV7-2 and J is TRBJ1-1; D is ambiguous. The CDR3 has 13 amino acids. The V and J ends lost 1 base and 6 bases respectively, with 9 bases between them. Per the germline V gene, CDR1 is SGHTA and CDR2 is FQGNSA. In nucleotides, the CDR3 is TGTGCCAGCAGCTTAGTCCACTCTTCTGAAGCTTTCTTT. It yields the protein CASSLVHSSEAFF.

The chain links TRBV6-1 to TRBJ2-5, with D uncertain. This CDR3 contains 12 residues. Deletions cut 3 bases from V and 7 bases from J, with 9 bases between. The germline V gene encodes CDR1 MNHNS and CDR2 SASEGT. The CDR3 bases are TGTGCCAGCAGTGATCTACCCCCGACCCAGTACTTC. Its translation is CASSDLPPTQYF.

V gene TRBV10-1 combines with J gene TRBJ1-2, with TRBD1 matching over 9 bases. Germline V gene sequence: CDR1 WNHNN, CDR2 SYGVQD (reference sequence). V was pared by 6 bases and J by 3 bases, with 5 bases of the junction left unmatched. CDR3 size: 14 residues. The CDR3 region has the DNA TGCGCCAGCAGGGGACAGGGAAGTGACTATGGCTACACCTTC. This sequence encodes CASRGQGSDYGYTF.

The genes are TRBV6-6 and TRBJ2-7; unclear D gene. Germline V gives CDR1 MNHNY, CDR2 SVGAGI (reference sequence). Trimming left V 4 bases short and J 3 bases short, with 10 bases between. CDR3 length equals 13 residues. The DNA of the CDR3 is TGTGCCAGCAGTTTGCGAGGCGGCTACGAGCAGTACTTC. It codes for CASSLRGGYEQYF.

The chain couples TRBV28 to TRBJ1-2; TRBD1 matches at 8 bases. The CDR3 has 14 residues. Trimming cost V 5 bases and J 2 bases; bases outside gene matches: 4. Germline V gene data show CDR1 as MDHEN and CDR2 as SYDVKM. The CDR3 nucleotides read TGTGCCAGCAGTCAGGGGGCGAAGAACTATGGCTACACCTTC. It specifies CASSQGAKNYGYTF.

Remarks on this clone: The identical CDR3 is also encoded by other nucleotide sequences in the sample. The V call is TRBV5-1, the J call TRBJ1-1, with D perhaps TRBD1 (6 bases). The V gene's germline CDR1 is SGHRS and CDR2 YFSETQ. The CDR3 covers 14 residues. The V gene lost 0 bases and the J gene lost 5 bases, with 11 bases spanning the gap. The CDR3 DNA reads TGCGCCAGCAGCTTGGGAGGGGGATCGACTGAAGCTTTCTTT. It encodes CASSLGGGSTEAFF.

The chain couples TRBV5-1 to TRBJ2-2; D is perhaps TRBD1 (5 bases). Germline CDR1 and CDR2: SGHRS and YFSETQ. The CDR3 runs 14 residues. Deletions cut 1 base from V and 3 bases from J, with 7 bases between. This chain's CDR3 is CASSLTGYTGELFF. The CDR3 DNA reads TGCGCCAGCAGCTTGACAGGATACACCGGGGAGCTGTTTTTT.

The J gene is TRBJ1-5, the V gene TRBV6-1, with D unresolved. Trimming stripped 4 bases from V and 4 bases from J, with 11 bases between. CDR1 and CDR2 from the germline V gene are MNHNS and SASEGT. CDR3 length: 14 amino acids. The chain's CDR3 is CASSGWSGNQPQHF. CDR3 sequence (DNA): TGTGCCAGCAGTGGTTGGTCGGGAAATCAGCCCCAGCATTTT.

The V call is TRBV11-2, the J call TRBJ1-2; 9 positions match TRBD1. CDR1 and CDR2 from the germline V gene are SGHAT and FQNNGV. J was trimmed by 7 bases and V by 5 bases; bases with no gene match: 11. The CDR3 consists of 15 residues. CDR3 in DNA: TGTGCCAGCAGCCGGGACCGGGACAGGGACACTGGCTACACCTTC. As protein: CASSRDRDRDTGYTF.

The rearrangement links TRBV18 to TRBJ2-4; the D is unclear. CDR1 is KGHSH and CDR2 is LQKENI in the germline V gene. This CDR3 region has 15 residues. The V gene lost 2 bases and the J gene lost 0 bases, with 8 bases spanning the gap. CDR3 amino acids: CASSPDVRAKNIQYF. In DNA, the CDR3 is TGTGCCAGCTCACCAGATGTCAGAGCCAAAAACATTCAGTACTTC.

The chain is built from TRBV2 and TRBJ2-7; the D is unclear. The ends were cut back, 5 bases at V and 0 bases at J, with 20 bases in the middle. CDR1 SNHLY and CDR2 FYNNEI come from the germline V gene. The CDR3 spans 17 residues. In DNA form, the CDR3 reads TGTGCCAGCAGTTTCGATAGCCAGCCTTCCTTCTCCTACGAGCAGTACTTC. Translation: CASSFDSQPSFSYEQYF.

J is TRBJ1-2 and V is TRBV18; TRBD1 agrees at 7 bases. Germline-derived CDR1 and CDR2 are KGHSH and LQKENI. The CDR3 contains 13 residues. V was pared by 4 bases and J by 8 bases, with 7 bases of the junction left unmatched. The CDR3 sequence: CASSLRGRGGYTF. CDR3 sequence (DNA): TGTGCCAGCTCACTGAGGGGGCGCGGGGGCTACACCTTC.

The genes are TRBV4-1 and TRBJ1-1; the D gene is possibly TRBD1 (5 bases). There are 13 residues in the CDR3. V lost 2 bases and J 4 bases, leaving 8 bases between the germline ends. The germline V gene encodes CDR1 MGHRA and CDR2 YSYEKL. This CDR3 reads CASSQTGITEAFF. The CDR3 region has the DNA TGCGCCAGCAGCCAAACAGGTATCACTGAAGCTTTCTTT.

This chain joins TRBV19 and TRBJ1-5; maybe TRBD1 (6 bases). Germline assignment: CDR1 LNHDA and CDR2 SQIVND (reference sequence). The V end lost 9 bases, the J end lost 7 bases, and 13 bases lay between the germline ends. The CDR3 is 12 amino acids. The CDR3 DNA follows: TGTGCCAGCGCCAGGGGAGGGCAGCCCCAGCATTTT. Protein: CASARGGQPQHF.

The chain has TRBV5-1 and TRBJ2-7, with 9 bases fitting TRBD2. Germline CDR1 reads SGHRS; CDR2 reads YFSETQ. After removal of 0 bases from V and 5 bases from J, the junction contained 21 bases not matched to a gene. There are 20 residues in the CDR3. CDR3 bases: TGCGCCAGCAGCTTGGGGTTGGTGGCTAGCGGGGAGTGGGACCACCACGAGCAGTACTTC. Its protein product is CASSLGLVASGEWDHHEQYF.

The J gene is TRBJ1-2, the V gene TRBV7-8, with TRBD1 identical over 7 bases. The germline V gene encodes CDR1 SGHVS and CDR2 FQNEAQ. CDR3 length: 13 residues. The junction had 9 bases not matched to a gene; V was cut back by 6 bases and J by 8 bases. The CDR3 coding sequence is TGTGCCAGCAGTCAAGGGACAGTATGGGGCTACACCTTC. It specifies CASSQGTVWGYTF.

This chain joins TRBV19 and TRBJ1-1; tentatively, D is TRBD1 (5 bases). V shed 4 bases and J shed 3 bases, with 12 bases lying between them. This CDR3 is 14 amino acids long. Germline assignment: CDR1 LNHDA and CDR2 SQIVND (reference sequence). The DNA of the CDR3 is TGTGCCAGTAGTAGGGCGGGGGGGTACACTGAAGCTTTCTTT. Its translation: CASSRAGGYTEAFF. Drawing the rest from reference TRBV19 and TRBJ1-1, the complete variable domain is DGGITQSPKYLFRKEGQNVTLSCEQNLNHDAMYWYRQDPGQGLRLIYYSQIVNDFQKGDIAEGYSVSREKKESFPLTVTSAQKNPTAFYLCASSRAGGYTEAFFGQGTRLTVV.

CDR3 region: CASSPTGLSEAFF. CDR3 nucleotide sequence: TGTGCCAGCAGCCCCACCGGTTTATCGGAAGCTTTCTTT. The V and J genes are TRBV27 and TRBJ1-1, with D uncertain. Germline CDR1 reads MNHEY; CDR2 reads SMNVEV (reference sequence). The CDR3 covers 13 residues. Trimming cost V 6 bases and J 8 bases, with 16 bases left between them.

The genes are TRBV10-1 and TRBJ2-7; no clear D. V was trimmed by 0 bases and J by 2 bases, leaving 5 bases between them. The germline CDR1 and CDR2 sequences are WNHNN and SYGVQD (reference sequence). The CDR3 consists of 13 residues. The DNA for the CDR3 is TGCGCCAGCAGTGAGTCGAGGACCTACGAGCAGTACTTC. It encodes CASSESRTYEQYF.

CDR3 in amino acids: CASSLTGLAGGSDTGELFF. DNA of the CDR3: TGCGCCAGCAGCTTGACGGGACTAGCGGGAGGTTCGGACACCGGGGAGCTGTTTTTT. The V gene is TRBV5-1, the J gene TRBJ2-2; 15 bases align to TRBD2. CDR3 length equals 19 residues. With 1 base clipped from V and 3 bases from J, the junction kept 7 bases outside the gene matches. The germline V gene has CDR1 SGHRS and CDR2 YFSETQ.

This chain connects TRBV19 to TRBJ1-2; D possibly corresponds to TRBD1 (5 bases). The CDR3 consists of 14 residues. Per germline, CDR1 LNHDA and CDR2 SQIVND (reference sequence). Deletions cut 7 bases from V and 4 bases from J, with 16 bases between. Written as DNA, the CDR3 is TGTGCCAGTAAACCGGGACGGGGGACCTATGGCTACACCTTC. This codes for CASKPGRGTYGYTF.

The gene calls are TRBV6-5 and TRBJ1-2, with D perhaps TRBD1 (5 bases). Trimming took 0 bases from V and 6 from J, leaving 14 bases between them. The CDR3 extends over 15 amino acids. Germline assignment: CDR1 MNHEY and CDR2 SVGAGI. CDR3 nucleotides: TGTGCCAGCAGTTACTCGGGCAGGGAGGCGAATGGCTACACCTTC. This encodes CASSYSGREANGYTF.

The chain employs TRBV7-8 and TRBJ2-2; D is unclear. This CDR3 is 14 amino acids long. Germline V gives CDR1 SGHVS, CDR2 FQNEAQ. Trimming took 6 bases from V and 4 from J, leaving 12 bases between them. The CDR3 sequence: CASRETAFTGELFF. For the CDR3, the DNA is TGTGCCAGCAGGGAGACCGCTTTCACCGGGGAGCTGTTTTTT.

DNA of the CDR3: TGTGCCAGCAGTTTATTAGTGAACACTGAAGCTTTCTTT. Amino acids: CASSLLVNTEAFF. The chain uses TRBV28 and TRBJ1-1; no clear D. V gave up 1 base and J gave up 0 bases, with 3 bases separating them. This CDR3 is 13 amino acids long. Germline assignment: CDR1 MDHEN and CDR2 SYDVKM.

The rearrangement joins TRBV5-5 to TRBJ2-1; a possible D gene is TRBD1 (6 bases). The CDR3 loop spans 15 amino acids. Germline assignment: CDR1 SGHKS and CDR2 YYEKEE (reference sequence). V was cut by 0 bases and J by 0 bases, with 7 bases left in between. The CDR3 loop is CASSLGGGSYNEQFF. The CDR3 DNA sequence: TGTGCCAGCAGCTTGGGAGGGGGCTCCTACAATGAGCAGTTCTTC.

This chain connects TRBV6-1 to TRBJ2-2; D uncertain. Germline lookup yields CDR1 MNHNS and CDR2 SASEGT. V shed 4 bases and J shed 6 bases, with 6 bases lying between them. This CDR3 comprises 12 residues. CDR3 DNA sequence: TGTGCCAGCAGTGCCCAGGCCGGGGAGCTGTTTTTT. This translates into CASSAQAGELFF.